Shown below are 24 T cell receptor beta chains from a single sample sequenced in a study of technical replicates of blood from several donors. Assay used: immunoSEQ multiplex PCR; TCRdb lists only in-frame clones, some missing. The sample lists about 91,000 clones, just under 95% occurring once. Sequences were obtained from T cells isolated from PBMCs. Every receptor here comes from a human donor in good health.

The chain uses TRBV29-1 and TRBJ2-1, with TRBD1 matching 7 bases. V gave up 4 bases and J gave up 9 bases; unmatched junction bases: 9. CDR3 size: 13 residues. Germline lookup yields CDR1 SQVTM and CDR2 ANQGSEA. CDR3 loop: CSVVRQGDGEQFF. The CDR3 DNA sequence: TGCAGCGTTGTCCGTCAGGGGGATGGTGAGCAGTTCTTC.

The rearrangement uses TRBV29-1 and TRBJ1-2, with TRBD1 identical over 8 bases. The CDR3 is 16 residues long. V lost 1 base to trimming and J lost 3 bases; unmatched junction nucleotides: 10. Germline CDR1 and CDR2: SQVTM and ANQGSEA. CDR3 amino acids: CSVEVDREAFYYGYTF. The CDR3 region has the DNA TGCAGCGTTGAAGTGGACAGGGAGGCTTTTTACTATGGCTACACCTTC.

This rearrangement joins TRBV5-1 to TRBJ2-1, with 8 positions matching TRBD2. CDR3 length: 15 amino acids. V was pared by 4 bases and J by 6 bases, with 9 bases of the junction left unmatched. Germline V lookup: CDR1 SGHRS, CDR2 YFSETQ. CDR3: CASSLPGLGTNEQFF. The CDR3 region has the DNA TGCGCCAGCAGCCTTCCGGGACTAGGCACCAATGAGCAGTTCTTC.

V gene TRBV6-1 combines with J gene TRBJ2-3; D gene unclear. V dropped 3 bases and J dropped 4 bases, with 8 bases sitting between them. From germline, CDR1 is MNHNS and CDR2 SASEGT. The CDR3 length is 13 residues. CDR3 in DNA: TGTGCCAGCAGTGAGAGTTTGGCAGATACGCAGTATTTT. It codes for CASSESLADTQYF.

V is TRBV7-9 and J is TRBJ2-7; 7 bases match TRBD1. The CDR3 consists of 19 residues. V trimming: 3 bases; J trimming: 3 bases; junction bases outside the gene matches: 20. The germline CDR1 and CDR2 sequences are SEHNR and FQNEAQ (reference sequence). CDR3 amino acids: CASSFSLRVPGQISYEQYF. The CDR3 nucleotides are TGTGCCAGCAGCTTTAGTCTACGTGTTCCGGGACAGATAAGCTACGAGCAGTACTTC.

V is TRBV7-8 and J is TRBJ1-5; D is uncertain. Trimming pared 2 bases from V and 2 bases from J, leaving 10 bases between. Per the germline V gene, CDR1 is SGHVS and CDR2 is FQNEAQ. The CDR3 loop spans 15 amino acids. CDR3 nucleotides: TGTGCCAGCAGCTTATATGAGGCGGGCAATCAGCCCCAGCATTTT. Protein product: CASSLYEAGNQPQHF.

CDR3 nucleotide sequence: TGCGCCAGCAGGCGGGACGAGGGACTAGCAGACACAGATACGCAGTATTTT. Protein sequence: CASRRDEGLADTDTQYF. V usage is TRBV23-1 and J usage is TRBJ2-3; 9 nucleotides agree with TRBD2. TRBV23-1 is an open reading frame, and its role is uncertain. The CDR3 contains 17 residues. J gave up 2 bases and V 6 bases, and 12 bases lay outside the gene matches.

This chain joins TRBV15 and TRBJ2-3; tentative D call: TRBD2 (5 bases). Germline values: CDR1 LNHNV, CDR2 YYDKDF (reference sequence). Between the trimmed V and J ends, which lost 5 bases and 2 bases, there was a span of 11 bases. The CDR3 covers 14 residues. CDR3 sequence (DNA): TGTGCCACCAGCCTAGCCTCGACCACAGATACGCAGTATTTT. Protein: CATSLASTTDTQYF.

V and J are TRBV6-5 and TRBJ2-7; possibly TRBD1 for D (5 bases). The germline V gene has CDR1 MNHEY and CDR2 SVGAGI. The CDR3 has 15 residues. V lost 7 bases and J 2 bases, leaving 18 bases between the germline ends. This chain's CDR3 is CASTKVAGKTYEQYF. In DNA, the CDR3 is TGTGCCAGCACCAAGGTGGCAGGGAAAACCTACGAGCAGTACTTC.

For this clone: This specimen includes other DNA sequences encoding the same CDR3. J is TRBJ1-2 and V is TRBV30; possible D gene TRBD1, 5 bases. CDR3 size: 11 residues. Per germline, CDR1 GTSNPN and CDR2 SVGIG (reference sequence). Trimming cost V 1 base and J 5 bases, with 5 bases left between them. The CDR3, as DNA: TGTGCCTGGAGTGCAGGGTATGGCTACACCTTC. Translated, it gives CAWSAGYGYTF.

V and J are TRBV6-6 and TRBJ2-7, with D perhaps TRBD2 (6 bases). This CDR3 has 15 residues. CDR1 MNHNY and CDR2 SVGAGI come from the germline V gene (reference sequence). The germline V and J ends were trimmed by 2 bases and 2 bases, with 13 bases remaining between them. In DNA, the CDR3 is TGTGCCAGCAGTTACGCGGAGGGGAGCACCTACGAGCAGTACTTC. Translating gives CASSYAEGSTYEQYF.

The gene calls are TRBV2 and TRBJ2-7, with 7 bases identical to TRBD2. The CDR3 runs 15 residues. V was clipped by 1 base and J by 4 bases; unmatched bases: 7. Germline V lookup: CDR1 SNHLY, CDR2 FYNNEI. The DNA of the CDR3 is TGTGCCAGCAGTGAAGAGCCCCTAGCGGCTTACGAGCAGTACTTC. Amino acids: CASSEEPLAAYEQYF. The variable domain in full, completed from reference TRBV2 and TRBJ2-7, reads EPEVTQTPSHQVTQMGQEVILRCVPISNHLYFYWYRQILGQKVEFLVSFYNNEISEKSEIFDDQFSVERPDGSNFTLKIRSTKLEDSAMYFCASSEEPLAAYEQYFGPGTRLTVT.

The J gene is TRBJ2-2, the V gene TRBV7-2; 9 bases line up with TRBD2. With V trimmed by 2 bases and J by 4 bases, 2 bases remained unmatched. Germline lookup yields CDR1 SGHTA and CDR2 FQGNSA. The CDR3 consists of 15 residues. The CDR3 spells CASSLQAGGTGELFF. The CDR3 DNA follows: TGTGCCAGCAGCTTACAAGCGGGAGGCACCGGGGAGCTGTTTTTT.

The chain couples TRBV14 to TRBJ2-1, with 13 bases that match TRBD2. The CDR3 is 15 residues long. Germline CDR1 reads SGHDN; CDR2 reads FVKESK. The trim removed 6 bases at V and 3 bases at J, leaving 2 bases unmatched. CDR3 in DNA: TGTGCCAGCAGAGGGACTAGCGGGATCTACAATGAGCAGTTCTTC. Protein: CASRGTSGIYNEQFF.

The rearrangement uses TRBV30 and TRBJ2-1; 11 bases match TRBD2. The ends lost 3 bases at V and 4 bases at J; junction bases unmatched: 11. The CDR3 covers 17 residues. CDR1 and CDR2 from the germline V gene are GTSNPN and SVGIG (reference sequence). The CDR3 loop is CAWSATLTSGGYNEQFF. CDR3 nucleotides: TGTGCCTGGAGCGCGACACTAACTAGCGGGGGATACAATGAGCAGTTCTTC. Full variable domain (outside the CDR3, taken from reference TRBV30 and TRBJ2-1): SQTIHQWPATLVQPVGSPLSLECTVEGTSNPNLYWYRQAAGRGLQLLFYSVGIGQISSEVPQNLSASRPQDRQFILSSKKLLLSDSGFYLCAWSATLTSGGYNEQFFGPGTRLTVL.

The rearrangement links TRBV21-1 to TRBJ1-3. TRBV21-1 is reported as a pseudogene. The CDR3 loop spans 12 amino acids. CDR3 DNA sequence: TGTGCCAGCAGCAAACTTGGAAACACCATATATTTT. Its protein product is CASSKLGNTIYF.

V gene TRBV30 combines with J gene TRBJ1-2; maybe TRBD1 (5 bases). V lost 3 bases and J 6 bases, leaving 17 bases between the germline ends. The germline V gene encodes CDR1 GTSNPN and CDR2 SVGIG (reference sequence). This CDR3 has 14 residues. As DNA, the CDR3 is TGTGCCTGGAGCGTGAAGGGGTCGCGAGATGGCTACACCTTC. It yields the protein CAWSVKGSRDGYTF.

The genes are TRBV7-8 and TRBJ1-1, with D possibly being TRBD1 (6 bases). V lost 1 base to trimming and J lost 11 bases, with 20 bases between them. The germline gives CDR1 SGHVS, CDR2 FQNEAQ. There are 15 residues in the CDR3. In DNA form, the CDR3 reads TGTGCCAGCAGCTTAGGGACAGTCCCACAGGGTGGGGCTTTCTTT. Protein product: CASSLGTVPQGGAFF.

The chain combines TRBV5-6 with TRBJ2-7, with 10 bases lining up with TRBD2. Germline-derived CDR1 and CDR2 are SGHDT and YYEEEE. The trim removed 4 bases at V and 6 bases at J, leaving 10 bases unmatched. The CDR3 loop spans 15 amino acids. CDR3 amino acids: CASSKPLAGEREQYF. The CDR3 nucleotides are TGTGCCAGCAGCAAACCTCTAGCGGGAGAGCGCGAGCAGTACTTC. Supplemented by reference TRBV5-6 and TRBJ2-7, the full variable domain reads DAGVTQSPTHLIKTRGQQVTLRCSPKSGHDTVSWYQQALGQGPQFIFQYYEEEERQRGNFPDRFSGHQFPNYSSELNVNALLLGDSALYLCASSKPLAGEREQYFGPGTRLTVT.

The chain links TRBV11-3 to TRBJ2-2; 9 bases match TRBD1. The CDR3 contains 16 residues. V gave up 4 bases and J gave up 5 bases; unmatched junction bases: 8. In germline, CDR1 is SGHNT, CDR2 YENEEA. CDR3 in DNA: TGTGCCAGCAGCTCCCCCGGACAGGGGAGGACCGGGGAGCTGTTTTTT. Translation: CASSSPGQGRTGELFF. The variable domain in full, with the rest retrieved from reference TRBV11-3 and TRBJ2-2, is EAGVVQSPRYKIIEKKQPVAFWCNPISGHNTLYWYLQNLGQGPELLIRYENEEAVDDSQLPKDRFSAERLKGVDSTLKIQPAELGDSAVYLCASSSPGQGRTGELFFGEGSRLTVL.

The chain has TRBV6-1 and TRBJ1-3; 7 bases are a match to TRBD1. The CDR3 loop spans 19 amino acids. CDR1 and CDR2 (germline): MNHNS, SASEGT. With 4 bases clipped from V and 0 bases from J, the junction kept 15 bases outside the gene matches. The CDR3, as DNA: TGTGCCAGCAGTGCTACCTCGGGACAGCTAAAATTCTCTGGAAACACCATATATTTT. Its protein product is CASSATSGQLKFSGNTIYF.

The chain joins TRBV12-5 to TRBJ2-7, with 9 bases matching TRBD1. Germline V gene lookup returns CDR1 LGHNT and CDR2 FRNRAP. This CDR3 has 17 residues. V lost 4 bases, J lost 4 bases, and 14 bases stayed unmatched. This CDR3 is CASGSPLRETGGYEQYF. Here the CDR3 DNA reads TGTGCTAGTGGTTCACCGCTTAGGGAGACAGGGGGGTACGAGCAGTACTTC.

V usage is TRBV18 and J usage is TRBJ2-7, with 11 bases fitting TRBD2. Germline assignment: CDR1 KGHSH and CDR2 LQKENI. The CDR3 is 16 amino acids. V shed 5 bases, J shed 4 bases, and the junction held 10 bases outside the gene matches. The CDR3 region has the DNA TGTGCCAGCTCAAGGATCACCGGGACTAGCGGATACGAGCAGTACTTC. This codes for CASSRITGTSGYEQYF.

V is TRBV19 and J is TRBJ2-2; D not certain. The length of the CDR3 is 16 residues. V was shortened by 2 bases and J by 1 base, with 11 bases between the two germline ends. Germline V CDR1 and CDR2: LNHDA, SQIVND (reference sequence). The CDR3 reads CASSIRLLMNTGELFF. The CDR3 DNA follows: TGTGCCAGTAGTATACGCCTACTAATGAACACCGGGGAGCTGTTTTTT. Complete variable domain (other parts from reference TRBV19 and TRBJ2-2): DGGITQSPKYLFRKEGQNVTLSCEQNLNHDAMYWYRQDPGQGLRLIYYSQIVNDFQKGDIAEGYSVSREKKESFPLTVTSAQKNPTAFYLCASSIRLLMNTGELFFGEGSRLTVL.